This T cell receptor beta chain was retrieved from a study of T cell responses to AZD1222 COVID-19 vaccine. Trimming took off 5 bases at V and 5 bases at J, with 9 bases between the two ends. Germline loops: CDR1 SQVTM, CDR2 ANQGSEA. The CDR3 contains 11 residues. This clone appeared once. Its antigen remains unidentified. The data were produced by immunoSEQ multiplex PCR, yet TCRdb's version contains in-frame clones alone and is incomplete. The sample has 90,000 to 100,000 clones; 88% are singletons. Study observations and caveats: The sample set comprised mostly white British donors with more females, and clonal diversity was possibly underestimated. Within unmutated variant regions lay the reported targets of nearly half of spike-specific TCRs. Samples come after the peak T cell response, not at day 14.

This sample comprised peripheral blood, obtained 28 days after the second AZD1222 dose. This chain uses TRBV29-1 with TRBJ2-5; weak D call: TRBD2 (6 bases). The clonotype was recovered from an adult who received the AZD1222 COVID-19 vaccine. The CDR3 DNA is TGCAGCGTTTGGGGGACTGAGACCCAGTACTTC. Its protein is CSVWGTETQYF.